The entry below describes one TCR beta chain. Participants' reported clinical history set cohort assignment. The data stem from a study of blood T cell repertoires in COVID-19. The CDR3 loop spans 13 amino acids. The germline V gene encodes CDR1 SGHTA and CDR2 FQGTGA. V was pared by 6 bases and J by 7 bases, with 13 bases between. This table comes from immunoSEQ multiplex PCR, and its TCRdb copy is limited to in-frame clones, with some not included. In the table there are around 310,000 clones, roughly 91% of which are singletons. The sequence derives from a woman aged 25 to 39 who had recovered from COVID-19. The sample consisted of PBMCs or T cells enriched from blood (not recorded which). The chain links TRBV7-3 to TRBJ1-5, with D tentatively TRBD1 (5 bases). The CDR3 nucleotides are TGTGCCAGCAGTCAGGGTCCCAGACAGCCCCAGCATTTT. Residues: CASSQGPRQPQHF.